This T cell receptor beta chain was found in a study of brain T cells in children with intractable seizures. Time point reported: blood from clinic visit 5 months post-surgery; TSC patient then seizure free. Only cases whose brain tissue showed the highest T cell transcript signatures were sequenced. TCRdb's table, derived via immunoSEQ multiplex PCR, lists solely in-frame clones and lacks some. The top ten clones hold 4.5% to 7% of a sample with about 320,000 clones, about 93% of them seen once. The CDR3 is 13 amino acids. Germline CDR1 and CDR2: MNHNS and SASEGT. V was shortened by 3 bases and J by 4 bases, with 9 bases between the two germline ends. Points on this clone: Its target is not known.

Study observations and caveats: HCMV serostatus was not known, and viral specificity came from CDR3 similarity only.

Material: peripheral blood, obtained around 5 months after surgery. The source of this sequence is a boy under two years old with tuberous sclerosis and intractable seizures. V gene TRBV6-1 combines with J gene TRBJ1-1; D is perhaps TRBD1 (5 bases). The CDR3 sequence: CASSEGRATEAFF. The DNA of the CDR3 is TGTGCCAGCAGTGAGGGGCGGGCCACTGAAGCTTTCTTT.